The 16 T cell receptor beta chains presented below share a single source sample, sequenced in a study of lymphopenia after photon versus proton radiotherapy. The method was immunoSEQ multiplex PCR; TCRdb's version includes in-frame clones alone and lacks a portion of them. The data contain 45,000 to 65,000 clones, approximately 82% of them singletons. The sequences come from peripheral blood, collected from a patient treated with photon-based radiotherapy. These receptors were collected from a man between 50 and 59 years old with gastric cancer.

This chain joins TRBV18 and TRBJ2-1; 10 bases map to TRBD2. Germline CDR1 KGHSH, CDR2 LQKENI. CDR3 length equals 16 residues. J was trimmed by 4 bases and V by 8 bases; bases with no gene match: 11. The CDR3: CASTNTPAGGYNEQFF. The DNA for the CDR3 is TGTGCCAGCACAAACACCCCAGCGGGAGGGTACAATGAGCAGTTCTTC.

The rearrangement links TRBV15 to TRBJ2-2; 10 bases fit TRBD2. Per germline, CDR1 LNHNV and CDR2 YYDKDF (reference sequence). V dropped 3 bases and J dropped 3; count of bases not matched to a gene: 7. The CDR3 consists of 17 residues. CDR3 amino acids: CATSSSSGRADTGELFF. The CDR3 DNA follows: TGTGCCACCAGCAGTTCAAGCGGGAGGGCCGACACCGGGGAGCTGTTTTTT.

V gene TRBV30 combines with J gene TRBJ2-7, with a weak D call TRBD2 (9 bases). The CDR3 totals 15 residues. Trimming shortened V by 2 bases and J by 7 bases, and 21 bases separated the two germline ends. Germline lookup yields CDR1 GTSNPN and CDR2 SVGIG (reference sequence). The CDR3 DNA reads as TGTGCCTGGAGTACCCCGGACAGGGCGGGGGGGGAGCAGTACTTC. Protein: CAWSTPDRAGGEQYF.

The chain joins TRBV13 to TRBJ2-7; D possibly corresponds to TRBD2 (5 bases). The germline CDR1 and CDR2 sequences are PRHDT and FYEKMQ (reference sequence). The CDR3 runs to 14 residues. Trimming removed 4 bases from V and 5 bases from J, with 15 bases in between. The CDR3: CASSSPRVSHEQYF. CDR3 bases: TGTGCCAGCAGCTCCCCGAGGGTCTCTCACGAGCAGTACTTC.

This chain uses TRBV11-3 with TRBJ2-3; 13 bases map to TRBD2. Germline V gene sequence: CDR1 SGHNT, CDR2 YENEEA. V gave up 4 bases and J gave up 7 bases; unmatched junction bases: 11. CDR3 size: 17 residues. The CDR3 region has the DNA TGTGCCAGCAGCTCCAATACACTAGCGGGAGGGCCACATACGCAGTATTTT. Its translation: CASSSNTLAGGPHTQYF.

The chain links TRBV29-1 to TRBJ2-5; D is perhaps TRBD1 (6 bases). Germline CDR1 reads SQVTM; CDR2 reads ANQGSEA. This CDR3 is built from 12 residues. V shed 5 bases and J shed 2 bases, with 9 bases lying between them. Here the CDR3 reads CSVTQGQETQYF. The CDR3, as DNA: TGCAGCGTTACACAGGGACAAGAGACCCAGTACTTC.

In this sample, this clone turned up many times. Other DNA sequences of this sample code for an identical CDR3. The rearrangement links TRBV9 to TRBJ1-3; 10 bases align to TRBD1. This CDR3 region has 15 residues. Germline-derived CDR1 and CDR2 are SGDLS and YYNGEE. J was trimmed by 3 bases and V by 0 bases; bases with no gene match: 0. The chain's CDR3 is CASSVGDRGGNTIYF. In DNA, the CDR3 is TGTGCCAGCAGCGTAGGGGACAGGGGTGGAAACACCATATATTTT.

V and J are TRBV12-5 and TRBJ2-7; D is possibly TRBD1 (6 bases). Germline V lookup: CDR1 LGHNT, CDR2 FRNRAP. The V and J ends lost 6 bases and 3 bases respectively, with 24 bases between them. The CDR3 extends over 17 amino acids. The CDR3 nucleotides are TGTGCTAGTGGCCTAGGACAGCCTCCTCTCTCCCACTACGAGCAGTACTTC. It specifies CASGLGQPPLSHYEQYF.

The rearrangement uses TRBV4-3 and TRBJ2-5; the D call may be TRBD1 or TRBD2 (6 bases each). V lost 0 bases and J 5 bases, leaving 7 bases between the germline ends. The germline V gene has CDR1 LGHNA and CDR2 YSLEER. The CDR3 length is 13 residues. CDR3 bases: TGCGCCAGCAGCCAAGAAGGGGGGGAGACCCAGTACTTC. Residues: CASSQEGGETQYF.

This chain links TRBV18 with TRBJ2-5; D is unresolved. V was pared by 1 base and J by 4 bases, with 4 bases between. Germline CDR1 and CDR2: KGHSH and LQKENI. The length of the CDR3 is 12 residues. The CDR3 DNA reads as TGTGCCAGCTCACCACTAAGAGAGACCCAGTACTTC. Its translation is CASSPLRETQYF.

The chain uses TRBV9 and TRBJ1-2; 8 bases fit TRBD1. The ends lost 4 bases at V and 4 bases at J; junction bases unmatched: 6. Per the germline V gene, CDR1 is SGDLS and CDR2 is YYNGEE. The CDR3 totals 14 residues. Here the CDR3 reads CASSPGQAPYGYTF. In DNA form, the CDR3 reads TGTGCCAGCAGCCCGGGACAGGCGCCCTATGGCTACACCTTC. Drawing the rest from reference TRBV9 and TRBJ1-2, the complete variable domain is DSGVTQTPKHLITATGQRVTLRCSPRSGDLSVYWYQQSLDQGLQFLIQYYNGEERAKGNILERFSAQQFPDLHSELNLSSLELGDSALYFCASSPGQAPYGYTFGSGTRLTVV.

CDR3 amino acids: CASSRGTGDNYGYTF. In DNA form, the CDR3 reads TGCGCCAGCAGCCGAGGGACAGGGGATAACTATGGCTACACCTTC. The gene calls are TRBV5-1 and TRBJ1-2; TRBD1 agrees at 10 bases. From germline, CDR1 is SGHRS and CDR2 YFSETQ. This CDR3 has 15 residues. The V gene end was trimmed by 4 bases and the J gene end by 1 base; junction bases not matched to a gene: 4.

This clone was observed a handful of times. V is TRBV10-3 and J is TRBJ2-7; 13 bases line up with TRBD2. The CDR3 is 15 amino acids. V was pared by 6 bases and J by 6 bases, with 8 bases of the junction left unmatched. Per germline, CDR1 ENHRY and CDR2 SYGVKD. The CDR3 DNA follows: TGTGCCATCAGGGAGACTAGCGGGAGGATTTTCGAGCAGTACTTC. It translates to CAIRETSGRIFEQYF.

The chain is built from TRBV19 and TRBJ2-7; 11 bases map to TRBD2. The trim removed 5 bases at V and 4 bases at J, leaving 7 bases unmatched. Germline CDR1 LNHDA, CDR2 SQIVND (reference sequence). The CDR3 loop spans 15 amino acids. CDR3 DNA sequence: TGTGCCAGTAGTGGTCCCACTAGCGGGAGTTACGAGCAGTACTTC. Amino acid sequence: CASSGPTSGSYEQYF.

This chain joins TRBV28 and TRBJ1-1; tentative D call: TRBD1 (6 bases). V lost 5 bases and J lost 4, with 26 bases in between. Germline V gene data show CDR1 as MDHEN and CDR2 as SYDVKM. The CDR3 has 18 amino acids. The CDR3 DNA sequence: TGTGCCAGCAGTCACAACGCTTGGACAGACCGCCGGTCCACTGAAGCTTTCTTT. Translation: CASSHNAWTDRRSTEAFF.

The rearrangement joins TRBV9 to TRBJ2-7; possibly TRBD1 or TRBD2 for D (5 bases each). This CDR3 comprises 14 residues. V lost 4 bases to trimming and J lost 6 bases, with 17 bases between them. CDR1 and CDR2 from the germline V gene are SGDLS and YYNGEE. The CDR3 sequence: CASSSTTGLGEQYF. DNA of the CDR3: TGTGCCAGCAGCTCGACGACGGGGCTAGGCGAGCAGTACTTC.